This T cell receptor beta chain comes out of a study of T cells in localized non-small cell lung cancer. TCRdb's copy holds only in-frame clones and misses some; the assay was immunoSEQ multiplex PCR. This table has tens of thousands of clones, 86% appearing once. General study results and limits: Among the top 100 tumor clones, a median around 57 appeared in adjacent lung.

With regard to this clone: Its antigen is as yet unknown.

CDR3 length: 17 residues. Germline V gene data show CDR1 as SNHLY and CDR2 as FYNNEI. V dropped 3 bases and J dropped 5 bases, with 22 bases sitting between them. This clonotype was sampled from an older male donor with stage III squamous cell lung carcinoma. This specimen was peripheral blood, taken before any cancer treatment. The chain employs TRBV2 and TRBJ2-5; D unresolved. CDR3 nucleotide sequence: TGTGCCAGCAGTGAGCAGTCCGGGCCGTTAAAGGGCGAGACCCAGTACTTC. Translation gives CASSEQSGPLKGETQYF.